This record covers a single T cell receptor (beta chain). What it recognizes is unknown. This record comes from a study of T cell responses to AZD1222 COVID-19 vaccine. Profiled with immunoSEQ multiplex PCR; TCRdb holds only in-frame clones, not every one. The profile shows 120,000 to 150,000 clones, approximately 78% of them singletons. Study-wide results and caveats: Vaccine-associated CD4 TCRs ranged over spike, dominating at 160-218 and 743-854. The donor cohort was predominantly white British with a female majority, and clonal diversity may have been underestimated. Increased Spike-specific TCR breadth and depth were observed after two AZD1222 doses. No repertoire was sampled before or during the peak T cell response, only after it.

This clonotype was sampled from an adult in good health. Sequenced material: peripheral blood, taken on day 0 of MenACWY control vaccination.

CDR3 sequence reads: CASSSGTGNGYTF. The CDR3 DNA reads TGTGCCAGCAGCTCCGGGACAGGGAATGGCTACACCTTC. The chain is built from TRBV7-2 and TRBJ1-2; 9 nucleotides match TRBD1. The CDR3 runs 13 residues. Trimming at V came to 4 bases and at J to 6 bases, leaving 3 bases not matched to a gene. Germline V gives CDR1 SGHTA, CDR2 FQGNSA.